Here is one T cell receptor (beta chain) with its context. Its antigen is currently unknown. These data are taken from a study of T cell responses to AZD1222 COVID-19 vaccine. Across the study: Timing groups of about 4 and about 12 weeks for second doses were pooled.

The repertoire was sequenced with immunoSEQ multiplex PCR; TCRdb's copy has only in-frame clones and lacks some. The table shows fewer than 100,000 clones, with more than 70% occurring only once. This CDR3 is built from 14 residues. The trim removed 5 bases at V and 2 bases at J, leaving 3 bases unmatched. Germline V CDR1 and CDR2: SNHLY, FYNNEI. Overall study findings and caveats: Reportedly, close to half of spike-specific TCRs are directed against unmutated variant regions. Repertoires in all cases were sampled only once the peak T cell response had passed. Spike-spanning, vaccine-associated CD4 TCRs were dominant at 160-218 and 743-854.

The TCR was taken from an adult in good health. Specimen: peripheral blood, collected on day 0 of AZD1222 vaccination. The rearrangement uses TRBV2 and TRBJ1-5, with 7 bases that match TRBD1. The CDR3 region is CASSRTGRNQPQHF. DNA for the CDR3: TGTGCCAGCAGTAGGACAGGTCGCAATCAGCCCCAGCATTTT.